This T cell receptor (beta chain) was sequenced in a study of T-cell reconstitution after alpha-beta-depleted transplantation in children. This sample's TCRbeta library carried unique molecular identifier barcodes. TCRdb reprocessed the PCR reads with MiXCR, giving one entry per CDR3 protein. The sample contains about 540,000 distinct CDR3 sequences, 15% to 20% of which appear only once. Germline CDR1 is MGHRA and CDR2 is YSYEKL. The CDR3 extends over 14 amino acids. The V and J ends lost 3 bases and 7 bases respectively, with 16 bases between them. This TCR was recovered from a human donor who donated a stem cell graft to a child with acute lymphoblastic leukemia. The material was PBMCs from the stem cell graft donor, obtained from the stem cell graft. The V and J genes are TRBV4-1 and TRBJ2-7; D uncertain. CDR3 in amino acids: CASSQHVGSGEQYF. The CDR3 bases are TGCGCCAGCAGCCAGCATGTAGGAAGTGGAGAGCAGTACTTC.